A single sample is the source of the 3 T cell receptor beta chains below, sequenced in a study of cytomegalovirus exposure and HLA in healthy donors. In the PCR, 60 Vbeta and 13 Jbeta primers were used. Clones were sequenced by immunoSEQ multiplex PCR, and TCRdb holds only the in-frame ones, with some missing. The repertoire holds roughly 150,000 clones, over 80% seen once, with approximately 1.5% in the top ten. The specimen sequenced was PBMCs. Every receptor here comes from a woman between 18 and 29 years old in good health and CMV-seronegative.

The chain recombines TRBV5-1 with TRBJ2-5, with TRBD2 matching 9 bases. The V segment lost 4 bases and the J segment 4 bases; nucleotides outside the gene matches: 11. CDR1 is SGHRS, CDR2 YFSETQ, per germline. The CDR3 has 16 amino acids. CDR3 in DNA: TGCGCCAGCAGCCTGGGGACTAGCAGCGTTCGAGAGACCCAGTACTTC. Translated: CASSLGTSSVRETQYF.

V gene TRBV11-2 combines with J gene TRBJ2-7, with a possible D match to TRBD2 (7 bases). This CDR3 contains 17 residues. The V gene's germline CDR1 is SGHAT and CDR2 FQNNGV. V was shortened by 1 base and J by 0 bases, with 16 bases between the two germline ends. CDR3 residues: CASSLVGGGASSYEQYF. In DNA form, the CDR3 reads TGTGCCAGCAGCTTAGTGGGGGGGGGCGCAAGCTCCTACGAGCAGTACTTC.

This clone was seen only once. The chain has TRBV28 and TRBJ2-7; D perhaps matches TRBD1 (5 bases). Germline V lookup: CDR1 MDHEN, CDR2 SYDVKM. Deletions cut 5 bases from V and 2 bases from J, with 13 bases between. The CDR3 is 14 amino acids. DNA of the CDR3: TGTGCCAGCAGTCCCCCGGTAGGGGCCTACGAGCAGTACTTC. Its translation: CASSPPVGAYEQYF.